This entry concerns a single T cell receptor (beta chain). What it binds is unknown. This entry is derived from a study of brain T cells in children with intractable seizures. Study-wide results and limits: Viral specificity was inferred only from CDR3 similarity; HCMV serostatus was unknown.

Trimming pared 5 bases from V and 6 bases from J, leaving 13 bases between. CDR3 length: 13 residues. Germline V gene sequence: CDR1 SGHTA, CDR2 FQGNSA. Sequencing used immunoSEQ multiplex PCR; TCRdb keeps in-frame clones, though not all of them. This sample carries under 150,000 clones, 94% of them seen once, and the ten largest clones take under 4.5%. This clonotype was obtained from a boy younger than two with hemimegalencephaly and intractable seizures. The rearrangement links TRBV7-2 to TRBJ1-2; a weak D match, TRBD1 (6 bases). Material: peripheral blood, obtained at surgery. The CDR3 sequence is CASSTLQGNGYTF. For the CDR3, the DNA is TGTGCCAGCAGCACCTTACAGGGTAATGGCTACACCTTC.